These 28 T cell receptor beta chains originate from one sample sequenced in a study of T cell responses to AZD1222 COVID-19 vaccine. Assay: immunoSEQ multiplex PCR; the TCRdb copy retains only in-frame clones and omits some. The sample has 100,000 or so clones, 70% to 90% seen once; the top ten hold 2.5% to 3%. Sequenced here: peripheral blood, sampled on day 0 of AZD1222 vaccination. These receptors all stem from an adult in good health.

This chain connects TRBV5-6 to TRBJ2-4; D is unclear. From germline, CDR1 is SGHDT and CDR2 YYEEEE. The CDR3 spans 17 residues. V was trimmed by 4 bases and J by 0 bases, leaving 17 bases between them. This chain's CDR3 is CASSHLPLTLAKNIQYF. CDR3 nucleotides: TGTGCCAGCAGCCATCTCCCGTTAACGCTAGCCAAAAACATTCAGTACTTC.

The V and J genes are TRBV3-1 (or the pseudogene TRBV3-2) and TRBJ2-1; TRBD2 is a possible D gene (6 bases). CDR3 length equals 15 residues. Germline V lookup: CDR1 LGHDT, CDR2 YNNKEL (reference sequence). V was trimmed by 1 base and J by 5 bases, leaving 12 bases between them. The CDR3 DNA follows: TGTGCCAGCAGCCAAGGGCTAGCGACACACAATGAGCAGTTCTTC. It yields the protein CASSQGLATHNEQFF.

V gene TRBV20-1 combines with J gene TRBJ1-3; D unresolved. The germline V gene has CDR1 DFQATT and CDR2 SNEGSKA (reference sequence). This CDR3 contains 11 residues. V lost 7 bases and J 1 base, leaving 5 bases between the germline ends. CDR3 amino acids: CSGWSGNTIYF. The CDR3 DNA is TGCAGTGGGTGGTCTGGAAACACCATATATTTT.

This clone was recorded only once. V and J are TRBV30 and TRBJ1-3, with no clear D. The CDR3 consists of 15 residues. CDR1 and CDR2 from the germline V gene are GTSNPN and SVGIG (reference sequence). V was shortened by 4 bases and J by 0 bases, with 13 bases between the two germline ends. CDR3 region: CAWTRTGNSGNTIYF. CDR3 coding DNA: TGTGCCTGGACCCGGACGGGAAACTCTGGAAACACCATATATTTT. The complete variable domain, with remaining parts taken from reference TRBV30 and TRBJ1-3, reads SQTIHQWPATLVQPVGSPLSLECTVEGTSNPNLYWYRQAAGRGLQLLFYSVGIGQISSEVPQNLSASRPQDRQFILSSKKLLLSDSGFYLCAWTRTGNSGNTIYFGEGSWLTVV.

The chain employs TRBV2 and TRBJ2-4, with TRBD1 matching 9 bases. Germline V CDR1 and CDR2: SNHLY, FYNNEI. The ends lost 6 bases at V and 8 bases at J; junction bases unmatched: 5. There are 13 residues in the CDR3. CDR3 region: CASSGQGRHIQYF. In DNA, the CDR3 is TGTGCCAGCAGCGGACAGGGGAGGCACATTCAGTACTTC.

This rearrangement joins TRBV3-1 (or the pseudogene TRBV3-2) to TRBJ2-5; possibly TRBD2 for D (6 bases). CDR1 LGHDT and CDR2 YNNKEL come from the germline V gene (reference sequence). The CDR3 sequence is 14 residues long. V was shortened by 5 bases and J by 5 bases, with 15 bases between the two germline ends. CDR3 coding DNA: TGTGCCAGCAGCGCGTCCAAGGAGGGGGAGACCCAGTACTTC. This gives the protein CASSASKEGETQYF.

The chain couples TRBV4-2 to TRBJ2-1, with a possible D match to TRBD2 (6 bases). The CDR3 contains 15 residues. The V gene's germline CDR1 is LGHNA and CDR2 YNFKEQ. V lost 2 bases to trimming and J lost 5 bases, with 13 bases between them. The CDR3 DNA reads as TGTGCCAGCAGCCAAACGGACTATGCGGACAATGAGCAGTTCTTC. Protein product: CASSQTDYADNEQFF.

The gene calls are TRBV2 and TRBJ2-3; 7 bases align to TRBD2. The V gene end was trimmed by 3 bases and the J gene end by 1 base; junction bases not matched to a gene: 1. This CDR3 region has 14 residues. Germline V gene data show CDR1 as SNHLY and CDR2 as FYNNEI. CDR3 nucleotide sequence: TGTGCCAGCAGTGAGCTAGCGGGCACAGATACGCAGTATTTT. Translation: CASSELAGTDTQYF.

The chain is built from TRBV7-9 and TRBJ1-2; maybe TRBD1 (5 bases). Per germline, CDR1 SEHNR and CDR2 FQNEAQ (reference sequence). Trimming took off 0 bases at V and 7 bases at J, with 12 bases between the two ends. The CDR3 is 14 residues long. CDR3 in DNA: TGTGCCAGCAGCTTAGCAACTGGGGACCCTGGCTACACCTTC. Encoded protein: CASSLATGDPGYTF.

This chain links TRBV19 with TRBJ1-3; D gene uncertain. Per the germline V gene, CDR1 is LNHDA and CDR2 is SQIVND (reference sequence). The CDR3 is 14 amino acids. Trimming removed 3 bases at V and 0 bases at J, with 6 bases between. This chain's CDR3 is CASSMGNSGNTIYF. CDR3 sequence (DNA): TGTGCCAGTAGTATGGGGAACTCTGGAAACACCATATATTTT.

The chain couples TRBV19 to TRBJ1-5; D perhaps matches TRBD1 (5 bases). The germline V gene has CDR1 LNHDA and CDR2 SQIVND (reference sequence). Deletions cut 4 bases from V and 9 bases from J, with 13 bases between. This CDR3 has 13 amino acids. The CDR3 is CASSTEGQRPQHF. CDR3 sequence (DNA): TGTGCCAGTAGTACGGAGGGGCAAAGGCCCCAGCATTTT.

This clone was seen a single time. V usage is TRBV24-1 and J usage is TRBJ2-3, with a tentative D call TRBD1 (5 bases). The CDR3 is 16 residues long. Germline CDR1 and CDR2: KGHDR and SFDVKD. Deletions cut 4 bases from V and 0 bases from J, with 13 bases between. Here the CDR3 DNA reads TGTGCCACCAGTGACCACTGGACAAGTAGCACAGATACGCAGTATTTT. This gives the protein CATSDHWTSSTDTQYF.

The V and J genes are TRBV27 and TRBJ2-1; TRBD2 matches 11 bases. Trimming cost V 3 bases and J 9 bases; bases outside gene matches: 7. The CDR3 loop spans 15 amino acids. The V gene's germline CDR1 is MNHEY and CDR2 SMNVEV (reference sequence). The CDR3 region has the DNA TGTGCCAGCAGTTTGACTAGCGGGACCTCGGGTGAGCAGTTCTTC. It codes for CASSLTSGTSGEQFF.

The rearrangement links TRBV4-3 to TRBJ2-7, with 7 bases matching TRBD2. The CDR3 runs 14 residues. J gave up 6 bases and V 3 bases, and 8 bases lay outside the gene matches. Germline CDR1 and CDR2: LGHNA and YSLEER. The CDR3 protein is CASSHLVASGEQYV. The CDR3 bases are TGCGCCAGCAGCCACCTCGTCGCTAGCGGCGAGCAGTACGTC.

This clone came up a few times. The V call is TRBV7-8, the J call TRBJ2-7; D is undetermined. CDR3 size: 13 residues. Germline V gene data show CDR1 as SGHVS and CDR2 as FQNEAQ. V shed 3 bases and J shed 1 base, with 7 bases lying between them. The CDR3: CASSFGDSYEQYF. The DNA of the CDR3 is TGTGCCAGCAGCTTCGGCGATTCCTACGAGCAGTACTTC.

In the case of this clone: Additional DNA sequences in this sample encode the identical CDR3. The V call is TRBV27, the J call TRBJ2-7; maybe TRBD2 (5 bases). Germline loops: CDR1 MNHEY, CDR2 SMNVEV (reference sequence). CDR3 size: 14 residues. With 4 bases removed from V and 10 bases from J, the gap between germline ends came to 20 bases. The CDR3 DNA reads as TGTGCCAGCAGTTCAGCCGGGAAACGGAGCGAACAGTACTTC. Translated: CASSSAGKRSEQYF.

This chain joins TRBV18 and TRBJ2-1; D is undetermined. The CDR3 spans 15 residues. Looked up from germline, CDR1 is KGHSH and CDR2 is LQKENI. The V end was cut by 4 bases, the J end by 10 bases, with 20 bases between. The CDR3 loop is CASSHPPPLRQEQFF. In DNA, the CDR3 is TGTGCCAGCTCACACCCCCCCCCTCTGCGCCAAGAGCAGTTCTTC. The full variable domain, with the rest looked up from reference TRBV18 and TRBJ2-1, is NAGVMQNPRHLVRRRGQEARLRCSPMKGHSHVYWYRQLPEEGLKFMVYLQKENIIDESGMPKERFSAEFPKEGPSILRIQQVVRGDSAAYFCASSHPPPLRQEQFFGPGTRLTVL.

The genes are TRBV10-1 and TRBJ1-5; maybe TRBD1 (5 bases). The V end was cut by 9 bases, the J end by 4 bases, with 22 bases between. This CDR3 comprises 16 residues. CDR1 WNHNN and CDR2 SYGVQD come from the germline V gene (reference sequence). Written as DNA, the CDR3 is TGCGCCAGAAAGGAGGTGGGCGGGGGTGAGAATCAGCCCCAGCATTTT. It specifies CARKEVGGGENQPQHF.

J is TRBJ1-3 and V is TRBV29-1; D ambiguous. The CDR3 contains 11 residues. V was cut by 4 bases and J by 1 base, with 2 bases left in between. Germline V gives CDR1 SQVTM, CDR2 ANQGSEA. The chain's CDR3 is CSVVSGNTIYF. CDR3 nucleotide sequence: TGCAGCGTTGTATCTGGAAACACCATATATTTT.

The rearrangement uses TRBV15 and TRBJ2-3; possibly TRBD2 for D (6 bases). The V gene's germline CDR1 is LNHNV and CDR2 YYDKDF (reference sequence). Trimming took off 1 base at V and 2 bases at J, with 13 bases between the two ends. CDR3 size: 16 residues. The CDR3 region has the DNA TGTGCCACCAGCAGAGCTGGGCGGGGAAACACAGATACGCAGTATTTT. It codes for CATSRAGRGNTDTQYF.

This chain links TRBV18 with TRBJ1-2, with 8 nucleotides matching TRBD1. CDR3 size: 14 residues. Germline CDR1 KGHSH, CDR2 LQKENI. J lost 8 bases, V lost 0 bases, and 5 bases had no gene match. Here the CDR3 DNA reads TGTGCCAGCTCACCACCGGTGACAGGGGAGGGCTACACCTTC. It translates to CASSPPVTGEGYTF.

In this sample, this clone turned up a few times. V is TRBV7-8 and J is TRBJ1-6; D is ambiguous. Germline V gene data show CDR1 as SGHVS and CDR2 as FQNEAQ. V lost 5 bases and J 3 bases, leaving 20 bases between the germline ends. This CDR3 is 18 amino acids long. The CDR3 bases are TGTGCCAGCAGCCCGTCTGATCTATCTTCAGGCTATAATTCACCCCTCCACTTT. It encodes CASSPSDLSSGYNSPLHF.

The genes are TRBV7-2 and TRBJ1-2; D gene ambiguous. V lost 6 bases to trimming and J lost 0 bases, with 14 bases between them. CDR3 length: 15 residues. Germline lookup yields CDR1 SGHTA and CDR2 FQGNSA. For the CDR3, the DNA is TGTGCCAGCAGAATTAGTGGGGAAGCTAACTATGGCTACACCTTC. Encoded protein: CASRISGEANYGYTF.

The V call is TRBV24-1, the J call TRBJ2-5; 10 bases map to TRBD2. This CDR3 is built from 16 residues. The V gene end was trimmed by 4 bases and the J gene end by 3 bases; junction bases not matched to a gene: 7. Germline CDR1 KGHDR, CDR2 SFDVKD. DNA of the CDR3: TGTGCCACCAGTGACCCAGGGACTAGCGTGGAAGAGACCCAGTACTTC. This encodes CATSDPGTSVEETQYF.

Notes on this clone: The junction does not match germline at one end; this may be a read error. The chain combines TRBV5-1 with TRBJ2-5; D gene unclear. Per the germline V gene, CDR1 is SGHRS and CDR2 is YFSETQ. The CDR3 runs 13 residues. CDR3 in amino acids: CASSLTLQETQYF. CDR3 coding DNA: TGTGCCAGCAGCTTAACTCTTCAAGAGACCCAGTACTTC.

This clone was recorded once. The chain has TRBV19 and TRBJ1-2, with no clear D. The CDR3 length is 14 residues. The ends were cut back, 3 bases at V and 8 bases at J, with 16 bases in the middle. Germline V CDR1 and CDR2: LNHDA, SQIVND (reference sequence). The CDR3: CASSILLRPWGYTF. DNA of the CDR3: TGTGCCAGTAGTATCTTGCTTCGTCCGTGGGGCTACACCTTC.

The chain couples TRBV15 to TRBJ1-1; D is possibly TRBD1 (5 bases). CDR3 length: 12 amino acids. Germline V gene sequence: CDR1 LNHNV, CDR2 YYDKDF (reference sequence). The V end was cut by 4 bases, the J end by 11 bases, with 14 bases between. The CDR3 DNA follows: TGTGCCACCAGCACCCCGAGGGGAATGGCTTTCTTT. This gives the protein CATSTPRGMAFF.

This chain uses TRBV6-5 with TRBJ1-1; TRBD1 is a possible D gene (6 bases). Trimming took off 10 bases at V and 1 base at J, with 16 bases between the two ends. The CDR3 contains 14 residues. Germline values: CDR1 MNHEY, CDR2 SVGAGI. The CDR3 here is CANGGAPPNTEAFF. CDR3 in DNA: TGTGCCAATGGGGGGGCCCCTCCGAACACTGAAGCTTTCTTT.